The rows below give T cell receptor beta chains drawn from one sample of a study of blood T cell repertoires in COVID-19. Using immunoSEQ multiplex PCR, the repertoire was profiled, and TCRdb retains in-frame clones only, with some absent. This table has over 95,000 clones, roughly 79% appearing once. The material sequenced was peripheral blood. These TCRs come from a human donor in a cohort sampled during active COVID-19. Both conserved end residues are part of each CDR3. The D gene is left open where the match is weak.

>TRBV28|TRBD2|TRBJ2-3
TGTGCCAGCAGGTTCGGACTAGCGGGAGTCAGAGATACGCAGTATTTT
CASRFGLAGVRDTQYF
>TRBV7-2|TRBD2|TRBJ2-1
TGTGCCAGTCGGGGGGGAGGGCTCAATGAGCAGTTCTTC
CASRGGGLNEQFF
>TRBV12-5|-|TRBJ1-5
TGTGCTAGTGGTTTACATTATGGACAGTATAGCAATCAGCCCCAGCATTTT
CASGLHYGQYSNQPQHF
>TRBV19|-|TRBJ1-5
TGTGCCAGTAGTACCCTCGCAGGGGCTATCAGCAATCAGCCCCAGCATTTT
CASSTLAGAISNQPQHF
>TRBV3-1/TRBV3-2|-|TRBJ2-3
TGTGCCAGCAGCCCACCTTTACAGGGAGATACGCAGTATTTT
CASSPPLQGDTQYF
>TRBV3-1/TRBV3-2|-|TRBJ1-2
TGTGCCAGCAGCCACATGGGCAGTTCAGGGAGGTTCGTTGACTATGGCTACACCTTC
CASSHMGSSGRFVDYGYTF
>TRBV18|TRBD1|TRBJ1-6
TGTGCCAGCTCAGCCGGGACAGGGGGCCTTCTAACCCTCCACTTT
CASSAGTGGLLTLHF
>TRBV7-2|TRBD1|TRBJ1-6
TGTGCCAGCAGCCGCGGAGACAGGGATAATTCACCCCTCCACTTT
CASSRGDRDNSPLHF
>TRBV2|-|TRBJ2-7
TGTGCCAGCCGCGGGGTGCCCGGGACAGCAGAGCAGTACTTC
CASRGVPGTAEQYF
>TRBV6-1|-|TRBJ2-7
TGTGCCAGCAGTGAATGGTCGACACAAACCTACGAGCAGTACTTC
CASSEWSTQTYEQYF
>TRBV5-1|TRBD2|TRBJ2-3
TGCGCCAGCAGCTCCCAAAGGACTAGTAGCACAGATACGCAGTATTTT
CASSSQRTSSTDTQYF
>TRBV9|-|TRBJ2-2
TGTGCCAGCAGCCTAGGGGGGGCGAACACCGGGGAGCTGTTTTTT
CASSLGGANTGELFF